This record looks at one T cell receptor (beta chain) sequence and its context. These data come from a study of control samples from healthy donors and cancer patients. This CDR3 comprises 16 residues. Trimming at V came to 5 bases and at J to 7 bases, leaving 7 bases not matched to a gene. Per germline, CDR1 SGHTA and CDR2 FQGNSA. Method: immunoSEQ multiplex PCR; TCRdb's copy keeps in-frame clones and lacks some. Among around 90,000 clones, about 89% were seen once, and the ten largest hold 20% to 25%. The sample comprised blood. This clonotype originated in a man aged 30 to 45 in good health. The V and J genes are TRBV7-2 and TRBJ1-6; 11 bases match TRBD1. The CDR3 sequence: CASSPIRDRGNSPLHF. Written as DNA, the CDR3 is TGTGCCAGCAGCCCGATACGGGACAGGGGGAATTCACCCCTCCACTTT.